One and the same sample provided the 5 T cell receptor beta chains below, sequenced in a study of CXCR3-negative and CXCR3-positive naive CD8 T cells. Study results and caveats: CXCR3-positive naive cells carried more hydrophobic TRB CDR3s than CXCR3-negative naive cells did.

Via 5' RACE with UMI labels, TRB cDNA libraries were prepared. Using the 5' RACE reads, TCRdb records one entry per CDR3 protein without DNA. The record lists over 150,000 distinct CDR3 sequences, of which the ten most abundant hold just under 0.5%. The antigens for these receptors are not known. Source material: naive CXCR3+ CD8+ T cells from blood. Subset of the sample: CD45RO-CCR7+CD27+CD95- naive CD8+ T cells expressing CXCR3 (TNR3+). The receptors come from a human donor in good health. Some clones in this sample may be carry-over from other donors' samples.

The chain carries TRBV29-1 and TRBJ2-3; TCRdb picks TRBD1, but there is no DNA to check that call. Germline V lookup: CDR1 SQVTM, CDR2 ANQGSEA. The CDR3 loop spans 18 amino acids. CDR3 sequence reads: CSVLGGFSTGQYTDTQYF.

The chain couples TRBV5-7 to TRBJ2-5; no DNA is available, so the TRBD2 call from TCRdb remains unchecked. TRBV5-7 is marked as an open reading frame, function uncertain. The CDR3 spans 23 residues. CDR3 sequence: CASSADRTHGLAGANRPQETQYF.

The chain uses TRBV4-1 and TRBJ2-4; with no DNA, the TCRdb D assignment of TRBD1 cannot be verified. The CDR3 is 12 residues long. Germline values: CDR1 MGHRA, CDR2 YSYEKL. CDR3 region: CASSRDGNIQYF.

The chain employs TRBV7-9 and TRBJ1-6. Per germline, CDR1 SEHNR and CDR2 FQNEAQ (reference sequence). The CDR3 consists of 15 residues. The CDR3: CASSWEDEYASPLHF.

V gene TRBV7-3 combines with J gene TRBJ2-3; with no DNA, the TCRdb D assignment of TRBD1 cannot be verified. This CDR3 is built from 17 residues. Germline-derived CDR1 and CDR2 are SGHTA and FQGTGA. This CDR3 is CASSPGQGFLPTDTQYF.